This T cell receptor (beta chain) was identified during a study of T cell repertoires in cytomegalovirus infection. The V and J ends lost 5 bases and 1 base, in that order; junction bases with no gene match: 20. The CDR3 extends over 22 amino acids. Germline CDR1 is MNHGY and CDR2 is SAAAGT. This clonotype was picked up one time. Its antigen is unknown. From the reads, TCRdb called clonotypes with MiXCR, one entry per CDR3 protein. The table has 450,000 to 600,000 distinct CDR3 sequences, roughly 46% seen once. The chain couples TRBV6-8 to TRBJ2-1, with 13 bases matching TRBD2. This TCR came from a human donor in good health (CMV status not recorded). Some clones in this sample may be carry-over from other donors' samples. The sample consisted of cultured PBMCs, taken from culture after CMV antigen stimulation. The CDR3, as DNA: TGTGCCAGCAGTACCGTCAGAGTCACTACTAGCGGGGGGGCGAGGTCCTACAATGAGCAGTTCTTC. This translates into CASSTVRVTTSGGARSYNEQFF.